This TCR beta chain was found in a study of T cells in Graves' hyperthyroidism and ophthalmopathy (dated by TCRdb to the late 2010s). Background on the whole study: Peripheral blood was collected at initial diagnosis, before any treatment. To identify distinguishing TCR V-J signatures, a discovery cohort of about a hundred patients was used, comprising under 45 with Graves' ophthalmopathy and around 60 with stable Graves' hyperthyroidism. Prospective prediction of ophthalmopathy was tested in an independent validation cohort consisting of about 19 hyperthyroidism patients and some 15 patients who later progressed to ophthalmopathy. The approximately 100 discovery patients were divided at random into training and test sets in a 7:3 ratio. The study also compared thyroid tissue and blood T-cell repertoires from a handful of Graves' hyperthyroidism patients. Once sampling was done, hyperthyroidism patients were given methimazole at a starting dose of 30 mg daily, whereas ophthalmopathy patients were given high-dose intravenous methylprednisolone. According to the paper, TCR Vbeta CDR3 sequencing was carried out on some 140 peripheral blood samples, which came from fewer than 50 ophthalmopathy, under 80 hyperthyroidism and approximately 17 progressor patients.

The TCR beta CDR3 regions were amplified from RNA transcripts. For the first round of RT-PCR on the TCR CDR3, the HTBI primer set was used together with the Qiagen OneStep RT-PCR kit. A second multiplex PCR round built the libraries, followed by size selection and purification. Sequencing of the libraries was done on an Illumina HiSeq2000 using paired-end 100 bp reads. The study's processing was this. SOAPnuke was used to process the raw data, removing reads that contained adapters or uncalled bases, had a mean Phred below 15, or lacked an exact match to the constant primer or identifier. COPE v1.2.5 was used to merge high-quality paired reads, and clonotypes were defined as unique nucleotide sequences. Clonotypes were aligned to IMGT TRBV, TRBD and TRBJ reference segments using MiTCR v1.1. The analysis included only V-J combinations with a frequency above 0.0001, which together covered 99% to 99.2% of the repertoires. A TCS score was defined as the ratio of F50 (clonal expansion) to E x V (chaos), with BLOSUM62-based TCRdist applied between CDR3 peptides within each V-J. Welch's t-statistics and random forest reduced fewer than 550 V-J features to 10 to 15, which were used in a naive Bayes classifier (R e1071). The similarity between thyroid and blood repertoires was quantified using the Morisita-Horn index. Using fastp trimming at Q25 and MiXCR clonotype assembly, TCRdb reanalyzed the public sequencing data and kept in-frame beta chains. For every CDR3 protein sequence, its rows merge into one entry that carries the most common genes and DNA. None of the V and J calls come from the authors' own analysis; TCRdb made them. A total of fewer than 750,000 distinct CDR3 sequences appear in this sample, about 15% of them only once. The ten largest clones represent around 4.5% of the sample.

General study outcomes and caveats: During validation, the model predicted progression to ophthalmopathy a median of approximately six months ahead of onset, with around 70% sensitivity and 72.22% specificity. Most expanded thyroid clonotypes (frequency above 0.001) were also found in blood, which suggests that blood repertoires may mirror thyroid immune responses. Sample size was not statistically predetermined, and blinding of investigators to group allocation was not performed. A model built on a 13 V-J signature distinguished ophthalmopathy from stable hyperthyroidism, reaching approximately 89% sensitivity and around 81% specificity in cross-validation and 80%/75% in testing.

Per the germline V gene (reference sequence), DFQATT is the CDR1 and SNEGSKA is the CDR2. Relative to germline, V is 1 base shorter and J is 2 bases shorter, with 6 bases between their ends. There are 13 amino acids in the CDR3, from cysteine to phenylalanine inclusive. The read is trimmed to its CDR3 DNA, 39 bases read in frame from base 1. This clonotype was detected ten times or more. What antigen it recognizes has not been identified. No much larger clone is present one base from it, and per-base qualities are unavailable. Moderately to severely active disease, a Clinical Activity Score of at least 3, a NOSPECS grade of at least 4, and a duration under 3 months were present in ophthalmopathy patients. Patients with uncontrolled infections, other autoimmune diseases, pregnancy or lactation were excluded. Diagnoses were based on clinical symptoms, serum thyroxine and TRAb, thyroid ultrasound and orbital computed tomography. PBMCs were separated from roughly 10 ml of fresh peripheral blood using Ficoll-Paque density gradient centrifugation. Trizol reagent was used to extract total RNA, and RNA quality was then checked on an Agilent 2100 Bioanalyzer.

The rearranged segments are TRBV20-1 and TRBJ1-5; the D gene is not confidently resolved. The receptor's source is a middle-aged woman with Graves' ophthalmopathy. The sample comprised blood. The CDR3 is CSARVDRNQPQHF. Read as DNA, the sequence is TGCAGTGCTAGAGTGGACCGCAATCAGCCCCAGCATTTT.